A selection of T cell receptor beta chains follows, all from one sample in a study of CXCR4 blockade with PD-1 therapy in pancreatic cancer. Using immunoSEQ multiplex PCR, the repertoire was profiled, and TCRdb retains in-frame clones only, with some absent. This table has just over 8,000 clones, around 50% appearing once. The sequencing sample was made of tumor tissue. Source of these receptors: a human donor with pancreatic ductal adenocarcinoma. Both conserved end residues are part of each CDR3. A D gene is named only where the DNA matches it firmly. The listing skips clone size in some rows; elsewhere it reads once, few, many or a size class.

abundance: NA; v_gene: TRBV6-8; d_gene: NA; j_gene: TRBJ1-3; CDR3nt: TGTGCCAGCAGGGGGACCTCTGGAAACACCATATATTTT; CDR3aa: CASRGTSGNTIYF
abundance: once; v_gene: TRBV19; d_gene: TRBD1; j_gene: TRBJ1-1; CDR3nt: TGTGCCAGTAGTATCGGACAGGGAGGAGTGAACACTGAAGCTTTCTTT; CDR3aa: CASSIGQGGVNTEAFF
abundance: NA; v_gene: TRBV28; d_gene: NA; j_gene: TRBJ2-5; CDR3nt: TGTGCCAGCAGTTTAGGCGGCGTGGGAGTCCAAGAGACCCAGTACTTC; CDR3aa: CASSLGGVGVQETQYF
abundance: once; v_gene: TRBV18; d_gene: NA; j_gene: TRBJ1-4; CDR3nt: TGTGCCAGCTCACCCGGCAGAAATGAAAAACTGTTTTTT; CDR3aa: CASSPGRNEKLFF
abundance: NA; v_gene: TRBV19; d_gene: NA; j_gene: TRBJ2-7; CDR3nt: TGTGCCAGTAGTTCGGGACACCAGTCCTACGAGCAGTACTTC; CDR3aa: CASSSGHQSYEQYF
abundance: NA; v_gene: TRBV28; d_gene: NA; j_gene: TRBJ2-7; CDR3nt: TGTGCCAGCAGTCTCTTAAACAGGGTCTACGAGCAGTACTTC; CDR3aa: CASSLLNRVYEQYF
abundance: NA; v_gene: TRBV12-5; d_gene: NA; j_gene: TRBJ2-3; CDR3nt: TGTGCTAGTTCCCTTGGGGCAAATACGCAGTATTTT; CDR3aa: CASSLGANTQYF
abundance: NA; v_gene: TRBV15; d_gene: NA; j_gene: TRBJ2-3; CDR3nt: TGTGCCACCAGCAGAGATCGGGCAGGGTGGGCTAGCACAGATACGCAGTATTTT; CDR3aa: CATSRDRAGWASTDTQYF
abundance: few; v_gene: TRBV27; d_gene: TRBD2; j_gene: TRBJ2-3; CDR3nt: TGTGCCAGCACGACACTATCTAGCGGGAAGCGGGATACGCAGTATTTT; CDR3aa: CASTTLSSGKRDTQYF
abundance: NA; v_gene: TRBV9; d_gene: NA; j_gene: TRBJ2-3; CDR3nt: TGTGCCAGCAGCCCATCTCCTTCAGCAGATACGCAGTATTTT; CDR3aa: CASSPSPSADTQYF
abundance: NA; v_gene: TRBV7-7; d_gene: NA; j_gene: TRBJ1-1; CDR3nt: TGTGCCAGCAGCTTAGCTCCACAGAGCACTGAAGCTTTCTTT; CDR3aa: CASSLAPQSTEAFF
abundance: NA; v_gene: TRBV11-3; d_gene: NA; j_gene: TRBJ1-4; CDR3nt: TGTGCCAGCAGCTTCGGAGCAACTAATGAAAAACTGTTTTTT; CDR3aa: CASSFGATNEKLFF
abundance: NA; v_gene: TRBV10-1; d_gene: NA; j_gene: TRBJ1-5; CDR3nt: TGCGCCAGCTCCCTCCTAGTCGATAGCAATCAGCCCCAGCATTTT; CDR3aa: CASSLLVDSNQPQHF
abundance: few; v_gene: TRBV15; d_gene: TRBD1; j_gene: TRBJ1-2; CDR3nt: TGTGCCACCAGCCCAAGGGGACAGAGCTATGGCTACACCTTC; CDR3aa: CATSPRGQSYGYTF
abundance: NA; v_gene: TRBV19; d_gene: NA; j_gene: TRBJ2-1; CDR3nt: TGTGCCAGTAGTACGCAACTGGACAATGAGCAGTTCTTC; CDR3aa: CASSTQLDNEQFF
abundance: NA; v_gene: TRBV9; d_gene: TRBD2; j_gene: TRBJ2-3; CDR3nt: TGTGCCAGCAGCGTAGGGAGACTAGCGGCAGATACGCAGTATTTT; CDR3aa: CASSVGRLAADTQYF
abundance: once; v_gene: TRBV15; d_gene: NA; j_gene: TRBJ1-1; CDR3nt: TGTGCCACCAGCAGAGACAGGGGAAGCGCTGAAGCTTTCTTT; CDR3aa: CATSRDRGSAEAFF
abundance: few; v_gene: TRBV11-3; d_gene: TRBD2; j_gene: TRBJ2-3; CDR3nt: TGTGCCAGCAGCTTAGTAGGACTAGCGGGCATCACAGATACGCAGTATTTT; CDR3aa: CASSLVGLAGITDTQYF
abundance: NA; v_gene: TRBV30; d_gene: NA; j_gene: TRBJ1-2; CDR3nt: TGTGCCTGGACTTTGACACGGCTGGGGAGAGGGAAAGGCTACACCTTC; CDR3aa: CAWTLTRLGRGKGYTF
abundance: NA; v_gene: TRBV15; d_gene: TRBD1; j_gene: TRBJ2-1; CDR3nt: TGTGCCACCAGCAGAGGAATTGTTGGGACAGGGCAATACAATGAGCAGTTCTTC; CDR3aa: CATSRGIVGTGQYNEQFF
abundance: NA; v_gene: TRBV15; d_gene: TRBD2; j_gene: TRBJ2-5; CDR3nt: TGTGCCACCAGCAGAGATAGCGGGAGTCAAGAGACCCAGTACTTC; CDR3aa: CATSRDSGSQETQYF
abundance: NA; v_gene: TRBV30; d_gene: TRBD2; j_gene: TRBJ2-3; CDR3nt: TGTGCCTGGAGCCAAAGCGGGGGGGCTTCAGATACGCAGTATTTT; CDR3aa: CAWSQSGGASDTQYF
abundance: few; v_gene: TRBV19; d_gene: NA; j_gene: TRBJ2-3; CDR3nt: TGTGCCAGTAGTATCGGCCTACGTTCCAATACGCAGTATTTT; CDR3aa: CASSIGLRSNTQYF
abundance: once; v_gene: TRBV19; d_gene: TRBD1; j_gene: TRBJ1-2; CDR3nt: TGTGCCAGTAGGATACAGGGGCCTCCCCGATATGGCTACACCTTC; CDR3aa: CASRIQGPPRYGYTF
abundance: few; v_gene: TRBV9; d_gene: NA; j_gene: TRBJ2-6; CDR3nt: TGTGCCAGCAAGAGGGACCCTGGAGGGGCCAACGTCCTGACTTTC; CDR3aa: CASKRDPGGANVLTF
abundance: NA; v_gene: TRBV18; d_gene: NA; j_gene: TRBJ2-7; CDR3nt: TGTGCCAGCTCACCAGTCGGCGGCGAGCAGTACTTC; CDR3aa: CASSPVGGEQYF
abundance: NA; v_gene: TRBV19; d_gene: NA; j_gene: TRBJ2-3; CDR3nt: TGTGCCAGTAGCTTGGACCGCAGCACAGATACGCAGTATTTT; CDR3aa: CASSLDRSTDTQYF
abundance: few; v_gene: TRBV11-3; d_gene: TRBD1; j_gene: TRBJ1-4; CDR3nt: TGTGCCAGCAGCTTTAGATTGACAGGGGGAAGTGAAAAACTGTTTTTT; CDR3aa: CASSFRLTGGSEKLFF
abundance: few; v_gene: TRBV11-3; d_gene: NA; j_gene: TRBJ2-2; CDR3nt: TGTGCCAGCGTGGGAGACTACAAAACCGGGGAGCTGTTTTTT; CDR3aa: CASVGDYKTGELFF
abundance: NA; v_gene: TRBV5-1; d_gene: TRBD1; j_gene: TRBJ2-3; CDR3nt: TGCGCCAGCAGCCCCGATACAGGGGCAGATACGCAGTATTTT; CDR3aa: CASSPDTGADTQYF
abundance: medium-sized; v_gene: TRBV9; d_gene: NA; j_gene: TRBJ2-3; CDR3nt: TGTGCCAGCAGCGGAGGGACGGGGGCTCCTGGAGATACGCAGTATTTT; CDR3aa: CASSGGTGAPGDTQYF
abundance: NA; v_gene: TRBV6-8; d_gene: TRBD2; j_gene: TRBJ2-1; CDR3nt: TGTGCCAGCAAGTGGGCGGGAGGGCTCGATGAGCAGTTCTTC; CDR3aa: CASKWAGGLDEQFF
abundance: few; v_gene: TRBV9; d_gene: NA; j_gene: TRBJ2-1; CDR3nt: TGTGCCAGCAGTGAAGGCAGGGTTGAGCAGTTCTTC; CDR3aa: CASSEGRVEQFF
abundance: few; v_gene: TRBV11-3; d_gene: TRBD1; j_gene: TRBJ1-6; CDR3nt: TGTGCCAGCAGCTTGACAGGGATGAATTCACCCCTCCACTTT; CDR3aa: CASSLTGMNSPLHF
abundance: NA; v_gene: TRBV19; d_gene: TRBD2; j_gene: TRBJ2-1; CDR3nt: TGTGCCAGTAGTATAACCGGGACTAGCAGCTACAATGAGCAGTTCTTC; CDR3aa: CASSITGTSSYNEQFF
abundance: NA; v_gene: TRBV30; d_gene: TRBD1; j_gene: TRBJ1-6; CDR3nt: TGTGCCTCATCCGGGACAGGGGGCTCACCCCTCCACTTT; CDR3aa: CASSGTGGSPLHF
abundance: few; v_gene: TRBV19; d_gene: NA; j_gene: TRBJ1-6; CDR3nt: TGTGCCAGTAGTACCGGACAGTTCGGGAGCTCCTATAATTCACCCCTCCACTTT; CDR3aa: CASSTGQFGSSYNSPLHF
abundance: NA; v_gene: TRBV19; d_gene: NA; j_gene: TRBJ1-6; CDR3nt: TGTGCCAGTAGGAGAGGTGTTCTGGATTTTTCACCCCTCCACTTT; CDR3aa: CASRRGVLDFSPLHF
abundance: few; v_gene: TRBV4-2; d_gene: NA; j_gene: TRBJ2-5; CDR3nt: TGTGCCAGCAGGCCATACCTACAAGAGACCCAGTACTTC; CDR3aa: CASRPYLQETQYF
abundance: NA; v_gene: TRBV15; d_gene: NA; j_gene: TRBJ2-5; CDR3nt: TGTGCCACCAGCAGAGATCTCGGGCCAGGGGCGTGGGAGACCCAGTACTTC; CDR3aa: CATSRDLGPGAWETQYF
abundance: NA; v_gene: TRBV30; d_gene: NA; j_gene: TRBJ1-2; CDR3nt: TGTGCCTGGAGTGCGGACCTGGAGCCTGGCTACACCTTC; CDR3aa: CAWSADLEPGYTF
abundance: NA; v_gene: TRBV15; d_gene: TRBD2; j_gene: TRBJ2-5; CDR3nt: TGTGCCACCAGCCCCCGTCCCACTAGCGCGTTTCTATCGGAGACCCAGTACTTC; CDR3aa: CATSPRPTSAFLSETQYF
abundance: NA; v_gene: TRBV15; d_gene: NA; j_gene: TRBJ1-1; CDR3nt: TGTGCCACCTCAAGGCGGGGAATGAACACTGAAGCTTTCTTT; CDR3aa: CATSRRGMNTEAFF